A single T cell receptor (beta chain) is shown here with its context. Antigen: not known. Per germline, CDR1 KGHSH and CDR2 LQKENI. CDR3 length: 13 residues. V was shortened by 3 bases and J by 4 bases, with 9 bases between the two germline ends. The TCRbeta library incorporated unique molecular identifiers. Using its own MiXCR run on the PCR reads, TCRdb lists one record per CDR3 protein. In the table there are 250,000 to 400,000 distinct CDR3 sequences, about a quarter of which are singletons. The sample originates from a study of T-cell reconstitution after alpha-beta-depleted transplantation in children. Study-wide results and caveats: When one year had passed after transplant, most T-cell counts and diversity came from newly produced T cells.

This chain links TRBV18 with TRBJ2-5; no reliable D call. Here the sequenced sample was PBMCs, mostly from graft donor cells, taken 180 days after TCRalphabeta/CD19-depleted stem cell transplant. The receptor was isolated from a male patient under 18 who had a stem cell transplant for acute lymphoblastic leukemia, so the T cells may come from the graft donor. The CDR3 loop is CASSPSRAETQYF. The CDR3 bases are TGTGCCAGCTCACCCTCCCGCGCAGAGACCCAGTACTTC. Together with reference TRBV18 and TRBJ2-5, the CDR3 gives the full variable domain: NAGVMQNPRHLVRRRGQEARLRCSPMKGHSHVYWYRQLPEEGLKFMVYLQKENIIDESGMPKERFSAEFPKEGPSILRIQQVVRGDSAAYFCASSPSRAETQYFGPGTRLLVL.